The 7 T cell receptor beta chains below were found in one sample sequenced in a study of cytomegalovirus exposure and HLA in healthy donors. The PCR employed 60 Vbeta primers together with 13 Jbeta primers. Sequencing used immunoSEQ multiplex PCR; TCRdb keeps in-frame clones, though not all of them. The table shows under 250,000 clones, with under 90% occurring only once. Sequencing was done on a sample of PBMCs. The receptor source for this set is a human donor in good health.

V usage is TRBV6-5 and J usage is TRBJ1-2; 8 bases line up with TRBD1. The CDR3 has 15 residues. Unmatched junction bases numbered 9, after V lost 3 bases and J lost 6 bases. Germline assignment: CDR1 MNHEY and CDR2 SVGAGI. The CDR3 is CASSYRAGGVDGYTF. The CDR3, as DNA: TGTGCCAGCAGTTATCGGGCAGGGGGCGTCGATGGCTACACCTTC.

The rearrangement links TRBV6-5 to TRBJ2-7, with no clear D. This CDR3 has 14 amino acids. CDR1 and CDR2 from the germline V gene are MNHEY and SVGAGI. The germline V and J ends were trimmed by 2 bases and 1 base, with 9 bases remaining between them. CDR3 sequence reads: CASSYKSPSYEQYF. CDR3 DNA: TGTGCCAGCAGTTACAAATCCCCTTCCTACGAGCAGTACTTC.

The chain is built from TRBV2 and TRBJ2-6; 7 bases map to TRBD1. V shed 5 bases, J shed 1 base, and the junction held 2 bases outside the gene matches. Germline CDR1 SNHLY, CDR2 FYNNEI. The CDR3 covers 15 residues. CDR3 amino acids: CASSFRGSGANVLTF. DNA of the CDR3: TGTGCCAGCAGTTTCAGGGGGTCTGGGGCCAACGTCCTGACTTTC.

The chain links TRBV7-9 to TRBJ2-6; D ambiguous. Germline loops: CDR1 SEHNR, CDR2 FQNEAQ (reference sequence). This CDR3 has 15 residues. Trimming removed 6 bases from V and 0 bases from J, with 9 bases in between. CDR3 in amino acids: CASSELSSGANVLTF. CDR3 nucleotides: TGTGCCAGCAGTGAACTGTCCTCTGGGGCCAACGTCCTGACTTTC. The full variable domain, in which reference TRBV7-9 and TRBJ2-6 provide the parts outside the CDR3, is DTGVSQNPRHKITKRGQNVTFRCDPISEHNRLYWYRQTLGQGPEFLTYFQNEAQLEKSRLLSDRFSAERPKGSFSTLEIQRTEQGDSAMYLCASSELSSGANVLTFGAGSRLTVL.

A few counts support this clone. The rearrangement uses TRBV5-4 and TRBJ1-1; TRBD1 might be the D (6 bases). Trimming removed 5 bases from V and 1 base from J, with 9 bases in between. From germline, CDR1 is SGHNT and CDR2 YYREEE (reference sequence). The CDR3 has 13 amino acids. The CDR3 loop is CASRQGTNTEAFF. In nucleotides, the CDR3 is TGTGCCAGCAGGCAGGGGACGAACACTGAAGCTTTCTTT.

This clone was counted once. This rearrangement joins TRBV10-1 to TRBJ2-7; a weak D match, TRBD1 (6 bases). The CDR3 spans 15 residues. Trimming took 4 bases from V and 2 from J, leaving 15 bases between them. Germline V gives CDR1 WNHNN, CDR2 SYGVQD (reference sequence). The CDR3 coding sequence is TGCGCCAGCAGTGGGGGGCAGGGGTCAGCCTACGAGCAGTACTTC. Its protein is CASSGGQGSAYEQYF.

The CDR3 reads CASSWTGDETQYF. The CDR3 nucleotides are TGCGCCAGCAGCTGGACAGGGGACGAGACCCAGTACTTC. The chain links TRBV5-1 to TRBJ2-5; TRBD1 matches 9 bases. V shed 3 bases, J shed 5 bases, and the junction held 2 bases outside the gene matches. The CDR3 has 13 residues. From germline, CDR1 is SGHRS and CDR2 YFSETQ.